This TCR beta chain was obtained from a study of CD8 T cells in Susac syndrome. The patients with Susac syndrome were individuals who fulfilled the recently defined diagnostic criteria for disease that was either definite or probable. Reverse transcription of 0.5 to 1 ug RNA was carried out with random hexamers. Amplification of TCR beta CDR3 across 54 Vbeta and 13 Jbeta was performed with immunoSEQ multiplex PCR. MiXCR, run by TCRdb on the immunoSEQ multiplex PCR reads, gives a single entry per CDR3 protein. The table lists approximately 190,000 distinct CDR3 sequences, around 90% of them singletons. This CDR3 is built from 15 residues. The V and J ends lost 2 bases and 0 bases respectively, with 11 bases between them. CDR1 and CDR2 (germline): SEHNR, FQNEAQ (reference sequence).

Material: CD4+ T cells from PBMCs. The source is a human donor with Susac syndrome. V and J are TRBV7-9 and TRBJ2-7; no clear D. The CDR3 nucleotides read TGTGCCAGCAGCTTATGGTCTACCAGCTCCTACGAGCAGTACTTC. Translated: CASSLWSTSSYEQYF.